One T cell receptor (beta chain) is described in this entry. No cognate antigen has been identified for it. No base qualities exist here, and no much larger clone lies one base off it. This sample is drawn from a study of blood T cells in healthy people across ages (dated by TCRdb to the mid-2010s). Study-wide context: In model experiments, template switching captured about one uniquely barcoded TCR beta cDNA molecule for every two T cells. The study measured age-related changes in TCR beta repertoire diversity using deep sequencing normalized with unique cDNA molecular identifiers. The donors were divided into four age groups: young (average around 16 years), middle-aged (almost 40), aged (62) and long-lived (roughly 82). To avoid experimental bias, donors of different ages were distributed randomly across sequencing lanes. Two additional independent replicas of 1 million unique cDNA reads from the same blood draw were analyzed for two donors (one aged 18 to 30 and one aged 80 or older).

The 39 donors, aged about 6 to 100 years, were systemically healthy Caucasian individuals from Russia. About 9.1 milliliters of peripheral blood were collected from each donor into EDTA-treated Vacutainer tubes. Ficoll-Paque density-gradient centrifugation was used to isolate PBMCs, with at least 7 million per sample. Trizol reagent was used to extract total RNA from the PBMCs, yielding at least 6 micrograms per sample. Naive CD45RAhigh/CD27high T cell percentages were measured by flow cytometry on a PBMC aliquot from every donor. General conclusions and limits of the study: Estimates of total diversity based on one million sequenced T cells were considered lower bounds and underestimates. The percentage of naive T cells measured by flow cytometry correlated strongly with observed TCR beta diversity. Donor CMV infection status was unknown, potentially confounding age-related changes in expanded clonotypes. Observed TCR beta diversity per million T cells fell roughly linearly with age, and a significant reduction was already apparent by age about 36. The long-lived group showed more naive CD4+ T cells, fewer expanded clones and increased TCR diversity than the aged group, suggesting age selection. Bulk unsorted PBMC profiling prevented conclusive comparison of naive and antigen-experienced compartments.

The method behind the library was 5' RACE. The listed sequencing device is Illumina HiSeq 2500. A second roughly 6 to 12 cycle PCR used a sample-barcoded 5' primer and a J-beta primer mix. A template-switch 5' adaptor carrying 12 random nucleotides introduced a unique molecular identifier onto each TCR beta cDNA molecule. Each sample yielded at least 2.5 million CDR3-containing paired-end reads. All of the RNA was converted into first-strand cDNA using the Mint cDNA synthesis kit, with a TRBC-specific oligonucleotide serving as the primer. Following uracil-DNA glycosylase treatment, all cDNA underwent a first 18-cycle PCR with the universal primers M1SS and BC2_uni_R. On the authors' methods: Normalization of each sample was performed by random selection of 1 million high-quality reads, each carrying a distinct molecular identifier. Instead of being binned into consensus sequences, reads with shared molecular identifiers were discarded. MiTCR, with a Q25 quality threshold and the strictest error-elimination algorithm, was used for CDR3 identification, clonotype clustering and error correction. A nonparametric unseen species model with Euler transformation was used to estimate lower-bound total TCR beta diversity. TCRdb reworked the public reads: Q25 trimming with fastp, MiXCR clone assembly, productive beta chains retained. Records with the same CDR3 protein are collapsed into one entry carrying the most frequent genes and DNA. The V and J calls were not made by the authors but by TCRdb's processing. The sample table records 1.4 million to 1.5 million distinct CDR3 sequences; 42% of these occur just once. Of the sample, roughly 7.9% falls within the top ten clones.

This receptor was obtained from a woman under 30 in good health. Sequencing used blood.

The bases are TGCGCCAGCAGTGATTACGCCCGGGGGGTCCAAGAGACCCAGTACTTC. Translated, this gives CASSDYARGVQETQYF. Recombination connected TRBV10-2 to TRBJ2-5, and 7 junctional nucleotides match TRBD2. The CDR3, cysteine through phenylalanine, is 16 amino acids long. Only the CDR3 portion is preserved as DNA: 48 bases, with reading frame beginning at the first base. For this chain, trimming is 3 bases at the V end and 1 base at the J end, and the number of junction bases without a gene match is 8. From the germline V gene, CDR1 is WSHSY and CDR2 is SAAADI.